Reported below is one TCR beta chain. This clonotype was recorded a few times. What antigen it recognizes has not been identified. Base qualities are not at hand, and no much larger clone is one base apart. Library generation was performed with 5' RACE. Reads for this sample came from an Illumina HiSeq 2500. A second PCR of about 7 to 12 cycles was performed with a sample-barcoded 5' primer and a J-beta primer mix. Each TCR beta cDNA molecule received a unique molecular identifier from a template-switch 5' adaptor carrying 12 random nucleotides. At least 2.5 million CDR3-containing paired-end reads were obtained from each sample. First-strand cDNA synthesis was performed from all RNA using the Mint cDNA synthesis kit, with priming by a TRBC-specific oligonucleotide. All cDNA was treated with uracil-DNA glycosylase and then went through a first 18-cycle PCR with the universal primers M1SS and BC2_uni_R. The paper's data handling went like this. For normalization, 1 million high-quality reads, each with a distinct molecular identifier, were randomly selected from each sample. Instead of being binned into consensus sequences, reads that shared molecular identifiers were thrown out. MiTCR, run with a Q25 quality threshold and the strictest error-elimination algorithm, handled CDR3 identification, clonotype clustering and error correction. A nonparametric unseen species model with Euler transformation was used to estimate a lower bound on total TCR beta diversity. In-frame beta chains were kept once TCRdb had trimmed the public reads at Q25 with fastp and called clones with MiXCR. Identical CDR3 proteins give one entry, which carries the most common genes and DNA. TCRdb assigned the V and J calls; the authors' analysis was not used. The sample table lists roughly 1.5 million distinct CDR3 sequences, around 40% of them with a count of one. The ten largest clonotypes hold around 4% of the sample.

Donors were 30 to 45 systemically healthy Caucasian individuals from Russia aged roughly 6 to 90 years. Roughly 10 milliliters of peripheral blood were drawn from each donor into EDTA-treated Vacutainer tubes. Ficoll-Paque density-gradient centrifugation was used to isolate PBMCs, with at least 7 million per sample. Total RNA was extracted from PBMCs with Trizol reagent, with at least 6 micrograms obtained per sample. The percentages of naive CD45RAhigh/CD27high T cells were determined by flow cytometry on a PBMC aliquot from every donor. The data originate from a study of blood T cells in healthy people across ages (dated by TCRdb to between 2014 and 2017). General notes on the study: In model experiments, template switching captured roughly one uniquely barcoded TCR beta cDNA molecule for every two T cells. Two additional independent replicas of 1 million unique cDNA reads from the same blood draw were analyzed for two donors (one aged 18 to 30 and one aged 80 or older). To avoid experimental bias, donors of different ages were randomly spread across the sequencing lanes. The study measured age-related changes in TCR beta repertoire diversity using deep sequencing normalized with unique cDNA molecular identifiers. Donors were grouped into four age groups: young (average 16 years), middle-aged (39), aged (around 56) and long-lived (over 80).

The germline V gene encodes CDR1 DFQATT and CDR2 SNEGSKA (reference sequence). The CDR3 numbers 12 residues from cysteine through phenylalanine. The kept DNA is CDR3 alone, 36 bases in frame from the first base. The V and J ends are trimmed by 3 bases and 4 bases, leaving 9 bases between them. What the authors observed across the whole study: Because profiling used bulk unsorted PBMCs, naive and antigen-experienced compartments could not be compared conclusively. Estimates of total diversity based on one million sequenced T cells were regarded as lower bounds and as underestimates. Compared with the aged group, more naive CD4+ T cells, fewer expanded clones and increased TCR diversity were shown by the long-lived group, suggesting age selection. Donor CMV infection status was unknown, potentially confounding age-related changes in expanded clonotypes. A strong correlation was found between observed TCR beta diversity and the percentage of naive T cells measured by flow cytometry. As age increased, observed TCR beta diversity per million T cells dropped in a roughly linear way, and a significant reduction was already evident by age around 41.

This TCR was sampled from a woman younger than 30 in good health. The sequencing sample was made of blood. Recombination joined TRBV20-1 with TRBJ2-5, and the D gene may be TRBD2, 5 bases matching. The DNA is TGCAGTGCTAGGCGGGCGAGAGAGACCCAGTACTTC. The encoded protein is CSARRARETQYF.